This TCR beta chain was observed in a study of shared clonotypes between healthy human individuals. Whole-study results and caveats: Estimated richness values were generally larger in naive subsets than in memory subsets. The study found about 5% of naive CD4 clonotypes shared across several donors.

This clone was seen a handful of times. Its target is not known. At the deep level, the assay was run. Repertoires were generated with immunoSEQ multiplex PCR, while TCRdb's copy carries only in-frame clones and drops some. The sample carries 200,000 to 250,000 clones, approximately 65% recorded once. CD4+ cells underwent separation, giving CD45RA+ naive and CD45RA-negative memory subsets. This CDR3 contains 11 residues. CDR1 and CDR2 (germline): SNHLY, FYNNEI. V gave up 7 bases and J gave up 7 bases; unmatched junction bases: 3. This TCR derives from a man aged 25 to 45 in good health. V usage is TRBV2 and J usage is TRBJ1-1; 7 nucleotides align to TRBD1. Input material: memory CD4+ T cells sorted from blood. Sample subset: CD45RA-negative fraction. The CDR3, as DNA: TGTGCCAGCACCGGGGACAGTGAAGCTTTCTTT. Protein product: CASTGDSEAFF.